This TCR beta chain was identified in a study of CD8+CD57+ T cells in acquired aplastic anemia. For the study at large: The sorted CD4+ and CD8+ cells yielded an average about 3.3 ug of DNA. Overall study findings and caveats: Significance was not reached for CD8+ Simpson's diversity between patients and controls. Both patients and controls carried the same twenty-nine CD8+ CDR3 sequences.

Concerning this clonotype itself: Its matching antigen is unknown.

CDR3 and TCR beta VDJ profiling relied on genomic DNA as the template. MiXCR, run by TCRdb on the reads, gives a single entry per CDR3 protein. The sample has hundreds of thousands of distinct CDR3 sequences, 56% seen once. The V end was cut by 0 bases, the J end by 6 bases, with 23 bases between. Germline CDR1 KGHDR, CDR2 SFDVKD. There are 18 residues in the CDR3. The TCR originated in a human donor with severe aplastic anemia or a healthy control (not recorded which). This chain joins TRBV24-1 and TRBJ2-7, with D perhaps matching TRBD2 (6 bases). Sequencing was carried out using sorted CD4+, CD8+, or CD8+CD57+ T cells (not recorded which) from PBMCs. The CDR3 loop reads CATSDLNDGSGRSGEQYF. CDR3 coding DNA: TGTGCCACCAGTGATTTGAACGACGGTTCAGGGAGGTCAGGCGAGCAGTACTTC.